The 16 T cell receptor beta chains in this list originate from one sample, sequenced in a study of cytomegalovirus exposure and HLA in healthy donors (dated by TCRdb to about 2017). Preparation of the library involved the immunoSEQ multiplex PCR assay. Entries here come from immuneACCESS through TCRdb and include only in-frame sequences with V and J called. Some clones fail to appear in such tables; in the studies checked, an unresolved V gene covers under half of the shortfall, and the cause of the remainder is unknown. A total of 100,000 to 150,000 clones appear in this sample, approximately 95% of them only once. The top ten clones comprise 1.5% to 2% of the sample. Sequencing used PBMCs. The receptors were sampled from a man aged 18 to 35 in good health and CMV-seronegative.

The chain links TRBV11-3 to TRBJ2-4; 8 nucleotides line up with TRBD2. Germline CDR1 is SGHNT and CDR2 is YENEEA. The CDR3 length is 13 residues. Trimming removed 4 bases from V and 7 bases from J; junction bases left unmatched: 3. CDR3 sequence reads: CASSSGLANIQYF. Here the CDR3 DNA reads TGTGCCAGCAGCTCCGGACTAGCCAACATTCAGTACTTC.

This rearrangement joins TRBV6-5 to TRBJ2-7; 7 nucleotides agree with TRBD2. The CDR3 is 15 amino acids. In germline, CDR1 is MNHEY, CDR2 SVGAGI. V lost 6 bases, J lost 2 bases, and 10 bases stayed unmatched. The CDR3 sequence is CASSRRERGAYEQYF. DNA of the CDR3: TGTGCCAGCAGCCGCAGGGAGCGGGGTGCCTACGAGCAGTACTTC.

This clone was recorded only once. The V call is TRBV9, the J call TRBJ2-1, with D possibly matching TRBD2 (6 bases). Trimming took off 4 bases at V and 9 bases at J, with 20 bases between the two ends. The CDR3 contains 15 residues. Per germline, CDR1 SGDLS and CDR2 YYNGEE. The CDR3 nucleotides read TGTGCCAGCAGCCTCGGGGTAGCGGTAGGTAGTGAGCAGTTCTTC. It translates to CASSLGVAVGSEQFF.

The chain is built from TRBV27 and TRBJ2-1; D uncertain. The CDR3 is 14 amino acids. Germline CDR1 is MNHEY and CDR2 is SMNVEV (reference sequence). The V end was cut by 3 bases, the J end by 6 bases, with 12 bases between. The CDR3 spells CASSLTLQPNEQFF. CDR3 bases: TGTGCCAGCAGTTTGACCTTACAGCCCAATGAGCAGTTCTTC.

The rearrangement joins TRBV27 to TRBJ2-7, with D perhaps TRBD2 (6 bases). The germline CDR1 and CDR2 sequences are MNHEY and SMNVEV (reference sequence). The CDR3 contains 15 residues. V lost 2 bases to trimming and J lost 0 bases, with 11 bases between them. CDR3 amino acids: CASSLSGQPSYEQYF. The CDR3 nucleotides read TGTGCCAGCAGTTTAAGCGGGCAGCCCTCCTACGAGCAGTACTTC.

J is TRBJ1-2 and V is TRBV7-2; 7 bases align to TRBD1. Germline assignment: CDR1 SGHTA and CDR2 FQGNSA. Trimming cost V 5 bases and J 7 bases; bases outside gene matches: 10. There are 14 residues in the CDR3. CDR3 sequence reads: CASSPRGSGGGYTF. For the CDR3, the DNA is TGTGCCAGCAGCCCACGGGGATCAGGGGGTGGCTACACCTTC.

The DNA for the CDR3 is TGTGCCAGCAGCCCAGGTGGCTTTAATCAGCCCCAGCATTTT. Translation: CASSPGGFNQPQHF. The chain combines TRBV7-2 with TRBJ1-5; D unclear. The germline V gene encodes CDR1 SGHTA and CDR2 FQGNSA. Trimming stripped 5 bases from V and 4 bases from J, with 12 bases between. The CDR3 runs to 14 residues.

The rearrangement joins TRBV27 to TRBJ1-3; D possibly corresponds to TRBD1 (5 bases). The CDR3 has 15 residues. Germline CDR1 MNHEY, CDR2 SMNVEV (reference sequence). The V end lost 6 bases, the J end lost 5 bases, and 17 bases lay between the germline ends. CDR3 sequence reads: CASSTRRQGRNTIYF. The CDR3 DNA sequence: TGTGCCAGCAGCACCCGCCGGCAGGGCAGAAACACCATATATTTT.

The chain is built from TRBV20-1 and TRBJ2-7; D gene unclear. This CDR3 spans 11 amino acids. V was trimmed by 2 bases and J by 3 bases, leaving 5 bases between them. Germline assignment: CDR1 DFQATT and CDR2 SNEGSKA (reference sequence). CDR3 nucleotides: TGCAGTGCTAGACGGAGCTACGAGCAGTACTTC. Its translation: CSARRSYEQYF.

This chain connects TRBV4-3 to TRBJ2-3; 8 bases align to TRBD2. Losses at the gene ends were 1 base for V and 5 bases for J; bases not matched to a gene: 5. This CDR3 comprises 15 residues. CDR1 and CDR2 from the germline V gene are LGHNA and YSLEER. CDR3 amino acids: CASSQGGAGGDTQYF. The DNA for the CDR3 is TGCGCCAGCAGCCAAGGGGGCGCGGGGGGAGATACGCAGTATTTT.

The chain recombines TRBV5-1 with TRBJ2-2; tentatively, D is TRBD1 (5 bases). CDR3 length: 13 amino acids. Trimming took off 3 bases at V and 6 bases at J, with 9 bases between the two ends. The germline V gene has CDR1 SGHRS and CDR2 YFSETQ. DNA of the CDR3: TGCGCCAGCAGCTCAGGGATCCCCGGGGAGCTGTTTTTT. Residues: CASSSGIPGELFF.

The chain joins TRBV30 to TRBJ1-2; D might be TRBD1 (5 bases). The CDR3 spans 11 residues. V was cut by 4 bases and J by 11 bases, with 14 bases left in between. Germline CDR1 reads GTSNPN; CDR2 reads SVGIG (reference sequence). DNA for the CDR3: TGTGCCTGGACCTGGGGGGAGCGTTACACCTTC. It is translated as CAWTWGERYTF. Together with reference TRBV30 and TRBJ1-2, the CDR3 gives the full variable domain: SQTIHQWPATLVQPVGSPLSLECTVEGTSNPNLYWYRQAAGRGLQLLFYSVGIGQISSEVPQNLSASRPQDRQFILSSKKLLLSDSGFYLCAWTWGERYTFGSGTRLTVV.

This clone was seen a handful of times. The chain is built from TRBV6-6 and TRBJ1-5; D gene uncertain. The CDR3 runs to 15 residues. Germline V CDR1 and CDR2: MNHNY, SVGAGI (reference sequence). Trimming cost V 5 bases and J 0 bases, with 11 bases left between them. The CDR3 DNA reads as TGTGCCAGCAGTCCCTATCGGGATAGCAATCAGCCCCAGCATTTT. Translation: CASSPYRDSNQPQHF.

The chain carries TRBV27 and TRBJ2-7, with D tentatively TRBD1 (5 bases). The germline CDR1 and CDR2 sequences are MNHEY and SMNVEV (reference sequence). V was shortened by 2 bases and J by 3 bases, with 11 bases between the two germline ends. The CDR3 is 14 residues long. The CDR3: CASSLGATHYEQYF. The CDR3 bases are TGTGCCAGCAGTTTAGGGGCGACTCACTACGAGCAGTACTTC.

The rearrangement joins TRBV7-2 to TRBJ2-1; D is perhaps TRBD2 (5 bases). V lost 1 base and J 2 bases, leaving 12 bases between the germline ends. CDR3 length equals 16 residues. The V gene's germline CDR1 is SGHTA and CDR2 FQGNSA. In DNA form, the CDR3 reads TGTGCCAGCAGCTTAGGTCCGGGATCCCCCTACAATGAGCAGTTCTTC. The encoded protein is CASSLGPGSPYNEQFF.

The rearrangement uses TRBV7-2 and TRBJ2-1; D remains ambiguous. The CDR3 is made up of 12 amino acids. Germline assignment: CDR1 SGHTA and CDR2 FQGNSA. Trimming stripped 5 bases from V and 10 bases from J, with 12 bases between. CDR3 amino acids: CASSPPAEEQFF. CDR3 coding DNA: TGTGCCAGCAGCCCCCCCGCGGAAGAGCAGTTCTTC. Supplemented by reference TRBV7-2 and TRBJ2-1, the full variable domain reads GAGVSQSPSNKVTEKGKDVELRCDPISGHTALYWYRQSLGQGLEFLIYFQGNSAPDKSGLPSDRFSAERTGGSVSTLTIQRTQQEDSAVYLCASSPPAEEQFFGPGTRLTVL.